This T cell receptor beta chain was sequenced in a study of T cell responses to AZD1222 COVID-19 vaccine. General study results and limits: Vaccine-related CD4 TCRs covered spike, predominating at 160-218 and 743-854. Per reports, nearly half of all spike-specific TCRs target regions that are unmutated in variants. Among those given AZD1222, only six or seven were seropositive at baseline. In all cases, repertoires were sampled only after the peak T cell response.

Of note for this clone: What it binds is not known.

TCRdb's table, derived via immunoSEQ multiplex PCR, lists solely in-frame clones and lacks some. The sample comprises 65,000 to 95,000 clones, 92% of which are singletons, and about 7.1% rests with the top ten. Germline V lookup: CDR1 LGHNA, CDR2 YSLEER. Trimming removed 0 bases from V and 11 bases from J, with 14 bases in between. The CDR3 is made up of 14 amino acids. This chain links TRBV4-3 with TRBJ1-5; no clear D. The sample was peripheral blood, taken on day 0 of MenACWY control vaccination. The source is an adult in good health. Here the CDR3 DNA reads TGCGCCAGCAGCCAAGATACCTACCCGGGTACCCAGCATTTT. This translates into CASSQDTYPGTQHF.